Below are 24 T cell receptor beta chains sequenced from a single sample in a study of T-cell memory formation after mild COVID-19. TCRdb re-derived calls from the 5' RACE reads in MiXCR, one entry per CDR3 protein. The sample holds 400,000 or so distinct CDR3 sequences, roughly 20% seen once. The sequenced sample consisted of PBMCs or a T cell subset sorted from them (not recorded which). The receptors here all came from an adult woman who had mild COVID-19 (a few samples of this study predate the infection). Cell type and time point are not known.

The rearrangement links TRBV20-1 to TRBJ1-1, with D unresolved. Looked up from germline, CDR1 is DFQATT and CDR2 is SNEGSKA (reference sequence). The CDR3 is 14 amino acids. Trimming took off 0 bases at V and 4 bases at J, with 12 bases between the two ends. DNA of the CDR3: TGCAGTGCTAGAGATCAAGGCCGGGGCACTGAAGCTTTCTTT. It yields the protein CSARDQGRGTEAFF.

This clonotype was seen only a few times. The CDR3 sequence: CASSLAGIISYNEQFF. CDR3 coding DNA: TGTGCCAGCAGCTTAGCCGGGATCATCTCCTACAATGAGCAGTTCTTC. V gene TRBV11-3 combines with J gene TRBJ2-1, with D possibly TRBD2 on 5 matching bases. V was cut by 1 base and J by 0 bases, with 10 bases left in between. This CDR3 is built from 16 residues. Germline V gene data show CDR1 as SGHNT and CDR2 as YENEEA.

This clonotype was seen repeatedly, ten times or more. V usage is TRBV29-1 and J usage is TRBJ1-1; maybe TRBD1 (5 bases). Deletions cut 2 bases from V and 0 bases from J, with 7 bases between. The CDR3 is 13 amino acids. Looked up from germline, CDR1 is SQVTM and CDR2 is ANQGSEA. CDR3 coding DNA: TGCAGCGTTGAAAGAGGGGTGAACACTGAAGCTTTCTTT. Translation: CSVERGVNTEAFF.

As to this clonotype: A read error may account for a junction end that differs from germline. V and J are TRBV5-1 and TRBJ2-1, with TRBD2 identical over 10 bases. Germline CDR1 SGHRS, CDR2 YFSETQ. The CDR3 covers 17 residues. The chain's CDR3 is CASSLGTSGLSFNEQFF. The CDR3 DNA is TGCGCCAGCAGCTTGGGGACTAGCGGTTTGTCCTTCAATGAGCAGTTCTTC.

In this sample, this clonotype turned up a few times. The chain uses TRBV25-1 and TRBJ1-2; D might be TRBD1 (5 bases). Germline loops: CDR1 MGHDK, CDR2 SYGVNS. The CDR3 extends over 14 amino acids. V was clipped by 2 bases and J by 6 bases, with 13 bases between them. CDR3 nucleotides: TGTGCCAGCAGTGAACAAACAGGAAGACATGGCTACACCTTC. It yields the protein CASSEQTGRHGYTF.

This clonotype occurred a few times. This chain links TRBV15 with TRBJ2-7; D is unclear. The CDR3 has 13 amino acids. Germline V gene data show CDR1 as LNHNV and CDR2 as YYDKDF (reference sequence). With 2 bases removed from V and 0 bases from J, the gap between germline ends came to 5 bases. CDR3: CATSRTDSYEQYF. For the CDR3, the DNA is TGTGCCACCAGCAGAACCGACTCCTACGAGCAGTACTTC. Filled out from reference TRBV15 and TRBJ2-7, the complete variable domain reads DAMVIQNPRYQVTQFGKPVTLSCSQTLNHNVMYWYQQKSSQAPKLLFHYYDKDFNNEADTPDNFQSRRPNTSFCFLDIRSPGLGDTAMYLCATSRTDSYEQYFGPGTRLTVT.

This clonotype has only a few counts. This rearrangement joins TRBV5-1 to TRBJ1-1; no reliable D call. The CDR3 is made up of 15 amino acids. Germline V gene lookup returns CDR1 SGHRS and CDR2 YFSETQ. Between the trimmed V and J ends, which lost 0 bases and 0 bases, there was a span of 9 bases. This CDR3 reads CASSLEAALNTEAFF. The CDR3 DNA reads TGCGCCAGCAGCTTGGAGGCAGCTCTGAACACTGAAGCTTTCTTT.

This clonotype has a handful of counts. This CDR3 is CASSLGLAEADTQYF. CDR3 coding DNA: TGTGCCAGCAGCCTAGGACTAGCGGAAGCAGATACGCAGTATTTT. The chain couples TRBV7-9 to TRBJ2-3; 10 bases are shared with TRBD2. Germline trimming cut 5 bases from V and 4 bases from J; bases unmatched to any gene: 6. Germline CDR1 reads SEHNR; CDR2 reads FQNEAQ (reference sequence). There are 15 residues in the CDR3.

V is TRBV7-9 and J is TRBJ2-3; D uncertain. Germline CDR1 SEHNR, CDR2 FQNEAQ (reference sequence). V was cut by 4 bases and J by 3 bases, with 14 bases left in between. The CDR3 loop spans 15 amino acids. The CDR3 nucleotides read TGTGCCAGCAGCTCCTGGCGGTCAGAGACAGATACGCAGTATTTT. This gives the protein CASSSWRSETDTQYF. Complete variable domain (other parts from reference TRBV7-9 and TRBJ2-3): DTGVSQNPRHKITKRGQNVTFRCDPISEHNRLYWYRQTLGQGPEFLTYFQNEAQLEKSRLLSDRFSAERPKGSFSTLEIQRTEQGDSAMYLCASSSWRSETDTQYFGPGTRLTVL.

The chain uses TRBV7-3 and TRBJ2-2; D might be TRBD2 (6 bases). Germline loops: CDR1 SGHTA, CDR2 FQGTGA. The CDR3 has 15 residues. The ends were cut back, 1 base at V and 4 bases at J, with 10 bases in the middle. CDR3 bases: TGTGCCAGCAGCTTAAGCGGGATAGGCACCGGGGAGCTGTTTTTT. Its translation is CASSLSGIGTGELFF.

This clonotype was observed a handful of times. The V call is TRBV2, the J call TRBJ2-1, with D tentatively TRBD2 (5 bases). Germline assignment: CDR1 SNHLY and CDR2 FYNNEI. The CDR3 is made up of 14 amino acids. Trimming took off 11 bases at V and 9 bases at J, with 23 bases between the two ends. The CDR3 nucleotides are TGTGCCGAAGAGGGCGGGCAGCCGGGGAGTGAGCAGTTCTTC. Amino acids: CAEEGGQPGSEQFF.

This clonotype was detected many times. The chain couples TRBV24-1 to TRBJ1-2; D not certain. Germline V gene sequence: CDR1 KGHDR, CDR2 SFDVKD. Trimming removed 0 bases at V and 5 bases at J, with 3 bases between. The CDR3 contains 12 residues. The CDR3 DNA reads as TGTGCCACCAGTGATTTGTCATATGGCTACACCTTC. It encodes CATSDLSYGYTF.

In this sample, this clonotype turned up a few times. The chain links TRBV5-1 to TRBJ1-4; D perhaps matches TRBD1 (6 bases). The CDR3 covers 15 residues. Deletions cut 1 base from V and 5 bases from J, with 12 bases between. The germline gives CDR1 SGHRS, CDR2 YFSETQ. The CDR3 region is CASSLYGGVNEKLFF. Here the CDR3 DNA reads TGCGCCAGCAGCTTGTATGGGGGCGTCAATGAAAAACTGTTTTTT. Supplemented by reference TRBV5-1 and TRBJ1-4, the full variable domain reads KAGVTQTPRYLIKTRGQQVTLSCSPISGHRSVSWYQQTPGQGLQFLFEYFSETQRNKGNFPGRFSGRQFSNSRSEMNVSTLELGDSALYLCASSLYGGVNEKLFFGSGTQLSVL.

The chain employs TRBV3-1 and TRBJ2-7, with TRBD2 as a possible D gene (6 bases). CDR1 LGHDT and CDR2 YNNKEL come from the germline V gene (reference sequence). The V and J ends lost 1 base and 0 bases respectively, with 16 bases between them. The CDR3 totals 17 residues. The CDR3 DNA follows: TGTGCCAGCAGCCAAGTGGGCGTACGGGGGAGCTCCTACGAGCAGTACTTC. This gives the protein CASSQVGVRGSSYEQYF.

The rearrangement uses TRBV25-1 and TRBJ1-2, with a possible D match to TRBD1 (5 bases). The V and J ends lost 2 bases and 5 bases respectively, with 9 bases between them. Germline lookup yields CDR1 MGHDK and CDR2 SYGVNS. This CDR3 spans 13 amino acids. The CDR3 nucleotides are TGTGCCAGCAGTGAACAGGGAAAATATGGCTACACCTTC. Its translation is CASSEQGKYGYTF.

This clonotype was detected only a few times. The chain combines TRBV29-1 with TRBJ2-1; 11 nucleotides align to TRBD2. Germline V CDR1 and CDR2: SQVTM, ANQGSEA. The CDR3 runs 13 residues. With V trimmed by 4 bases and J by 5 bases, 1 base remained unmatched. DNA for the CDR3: TGCAGCGTTGTAGCGGGGGGGGACAATGAGCAGTTCTTC. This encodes CSVVAGGDNEQFF.

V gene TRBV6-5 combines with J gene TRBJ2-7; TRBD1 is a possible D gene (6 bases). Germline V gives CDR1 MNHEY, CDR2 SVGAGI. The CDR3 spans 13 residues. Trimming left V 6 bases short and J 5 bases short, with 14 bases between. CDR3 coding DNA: TGTGCCAGCAGAATAGCAGGGGACCACGAGCAGTACTTC. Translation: CASRIAGDHEQYF.

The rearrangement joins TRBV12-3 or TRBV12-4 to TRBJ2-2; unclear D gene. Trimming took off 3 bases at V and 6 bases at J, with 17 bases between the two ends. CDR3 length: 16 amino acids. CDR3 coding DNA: TGTGCCAGCAGTTTCCGCGACTCAAGGATATCCGGGGAGCTGTTTTTT. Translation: CASSFRDSRISGELFF.

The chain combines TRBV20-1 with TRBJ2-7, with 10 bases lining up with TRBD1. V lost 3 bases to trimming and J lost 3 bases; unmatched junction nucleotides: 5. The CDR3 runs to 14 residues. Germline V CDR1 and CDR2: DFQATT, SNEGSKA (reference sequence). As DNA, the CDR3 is TGCAGTGCTAGTCTTGGGACAGGGGACTACGAGCAGTACTTC. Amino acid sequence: CSASLGTGDYEQYF.

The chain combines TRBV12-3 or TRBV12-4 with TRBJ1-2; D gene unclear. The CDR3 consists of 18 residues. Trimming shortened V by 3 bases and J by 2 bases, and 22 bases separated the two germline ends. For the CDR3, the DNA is TGTGCCAGCAGTTTCTTTCCGGTCCCCGACTCCACCAACTATGGCTACACCTTC. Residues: CASSFFPVPDSTNYGYTF.

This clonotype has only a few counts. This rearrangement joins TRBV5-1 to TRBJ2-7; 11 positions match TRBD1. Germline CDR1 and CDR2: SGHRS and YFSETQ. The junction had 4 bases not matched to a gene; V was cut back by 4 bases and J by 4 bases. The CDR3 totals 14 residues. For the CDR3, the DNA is TGCGCCAGCAGCCGGGACAGGGGGATTTACGAGCAGTACTTC. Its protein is CASSRDRGIYEQYF.

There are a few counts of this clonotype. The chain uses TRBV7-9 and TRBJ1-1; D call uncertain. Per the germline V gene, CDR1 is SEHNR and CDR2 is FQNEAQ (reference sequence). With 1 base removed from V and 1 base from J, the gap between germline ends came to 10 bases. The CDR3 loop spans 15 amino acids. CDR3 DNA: TGTGCCAGCAGCTTAGGGGGAGCACAGAACACTGAAGCTTTCTTT. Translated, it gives CASSLGGAQNTEAFF.

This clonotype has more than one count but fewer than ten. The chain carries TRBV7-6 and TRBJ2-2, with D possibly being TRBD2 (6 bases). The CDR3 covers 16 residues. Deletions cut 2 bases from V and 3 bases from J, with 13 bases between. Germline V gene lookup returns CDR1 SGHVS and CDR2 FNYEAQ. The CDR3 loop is CASSLWTGRDTGELFF. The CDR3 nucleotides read TGTGCCAGCAGCTTATGGACCGGGAGAGACACCGGGGAGCTGTTTTTT.

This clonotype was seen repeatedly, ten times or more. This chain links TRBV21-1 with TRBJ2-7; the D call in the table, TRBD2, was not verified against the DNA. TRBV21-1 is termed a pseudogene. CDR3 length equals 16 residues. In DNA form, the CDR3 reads TGTGCCAGCAGCAAAGTGAGCGGGCGGTCCAGGAACGAGCAGTACTTC. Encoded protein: CASSKVSGRSRNEQYF.